A single sample gave rise to the 5 T cell receptor beta chains below, sequenced in a study of tumour-infiltrating T cells in Burkitt lymphoma. Sequencing used immunoSEQ multiplex PCR; TCRdb keeps in-frame clones, though not all of them. The sample records about 46,000 clones, approximately 31% being singletons. Sequenced material: tumor tissue. The receptors here all came from a human donor with Burkitt lymphoma.

The genes are TRBV10-2 and TRBJ2-1; 8 bases align to TRBD2. J gave up 4 bases and V 4 bases, and 9 bases lay outside the gene matches. The germline gives CDR1 WSHSY, CDR2 SAAADI. This CDR3 is built from 16 residues. The CDR3 DNA follows: TGCGCCAGCAGTGGACACCGTAGCGGGGTTTACAATGAGCAGTTCTTC. Protein: CASSGHRSGVYNEQFF.

This clone was detected a few times. V is TRBV5-1 and J is TRBJ2-3, with a weak D call TRBD1 (6 bases). The CDR3 has 13 amino acids. From germline, CDR1 is SGHRS and CDR2 YFSETQ. Trimming took off 4 bases at V and 0 bases at J, with 6 bases between the two ends. The CDR3 loop reads CASSQGSTDTQYF. In DNA form, the CDR3 reads TGCGCCAGCAGCCAGGGGAGCACAGATACGCAGTATTTT.

This clone has just a few counts. The chain uses TRBV6-1 and TRBJ2-4; 11 nucleotides match TRBD1. Germline V gene sequence: CDR1 MNHNS, CDR2 SASEGT. The V segment lost 6 bases and the J segment 3 bases; nucleotides outside the gene matches: 4. The CDR3 loop spans 15 amino acids. In DNA form, the CDR3 reads TGTGCCAGCAGCCCGGGACAGGGGGGCAAAAACATTCAGTACTTC. It specifies CASSPGQGGKNIQYF.

V and J are TRBV10-3 and TRBJ1-5, with D unresolved. CDR1 and CDR2 from the germline V gene are ENHRY and SYGVKD. The CDR3 has 13 amino acids. With 6 bases removed from V and 3 bases from J, the gap between germline ends came to 9 bases. The chain's CDR3 is CAIRDANNQPQHF. The CDR3 bases are TGTGCCATCAGGGACGCAAACAATCAGCCCCAGCATTTT.

The chain employs TRBV2 and TRBJ1-6, with D possibly being TRBD1 (5 bases). Trimming left V 11 bases short and J 9 bases short, with 17 bases between. The CDR3 extends over 13 amino acids. Per germline, CDR1 SNHLY and CDR2 FYNNEI. The CDR3 DNA follows: TGTGCCGGAGTCCAGGGTTTCAGTTCACCCCTCCACTTT. The encoded protein is CAGVQGFSSPLHF.